The rows below give T cell receptor beta chains drawn from one sample of a study of cytomegalovirus exposure and HLA in healthy donors. Only in-frame clones appear in the TCRdb table, and some are missing; sequencing was by immunoSEQ multiplex PCR. This table holds about 250,000 clones, roughly 84% found once. Specimen: PBMCs. Receptors were obtained from a girl aged 2 to 10 in good health and CMV-seronegative. Both conserved end residues are part of each CDR3. The D gene is left open where the match is weak. Clone size is shown for a subset of rows, as once, few, many or a class of expanded clone.

j_call d_call clone_size v_call cdr3_length cdr3_nt cdr3_aa
TRBJ1-2 TRBD1 - TRBV2 11 TGTGCCAGCAGGTCCGGGACAGCCTACACCTTC CASRSGTAYTF
TRBJ2-7 TRBD2 few TRBV4-2 16 TGTGCCAGCAGCCAAGAATCTAGCGGACGGGCCTACGAGCAGTACTTC CASSQESSGRAYEQYF
TRBJ1-1 TRBD1 - TRBV10-3 15 TGTGCCATCAGTGAGTCGAGGACAGGGAGCACTGAAGCTTTCTTT CAISESRTGSTEAFF
TRBJ2-7 TRBD2 - TRBV6-6 14 TGTGCCGCCCTACGGGGGACTATTCCCTACGAGCAGTACTTC CAALRGTIPYEQYF
TRBJ2-5 TRBD1 - TRBV2 12 TGTGCCCCCGGGGACAGGCAAGAGACCCAGTACTTC CAPGDRQETQYF
TRBJ1-2 - few TRBV18 14 TGTGCCAGCTCACCACAGGGGGCTAACTATGGCTACACCTTC CASSPQGANYGYTF
TRBJ1-5 - once TRBV4-1 15 TGCGCCAGCAGCCAAGATAAAAATAGCAATCAGCCCCAGCATTTT CASSQDKNSNQPQHF
TRBJ2-1 TRBD2 - TRBV2 15 TGTGCCAGCAGCCGCGGGGGAAGCTCCTACAATGAGCAGTTCTTC CASSRGGSSYNEQFF
TRBJ1-4 - - TRBV4-1 16 TGCGCCAGCAGCCAAGCTGTCGGAGCAACTAATGAAAAACTGTTTTTT CASSQAVGATNEKLFF
TRBJ1-2 - - TRBV7-9 14 TGTGCCAGCAGCTTTGTCGGAGGGGGGGATGGCTACACCTTC CASSFVGGGDGYTF
TRBJ2-5 TRBD2 - TRBV4-2 16 TGTGCCAGCAGCCAAGTTTCAACTAGCGGTGAAGAGACCCAGTACTTC CASSQVSTSGEETQYF
TRBJ2-3 TRBD1 - TRBV6-5 12 TGTGCCAGCAGCTTGACAGGGGGCGCGCAGTATTTT CASSLTGGAQYF
TRBJ2-7 TRBD1 - TRBV4-1 14 TGCGCCAGCAGCCCGGGACAGGGGGGGAGTGAGCAGTACTTC CASSPGQGGSEQYF
TRBJ2-1 TRBD2 - TRBV7-9 16 TGTGCCAGCAGCGTCGCCAGCGGGGACTTGTACAATGAGCAGTTCTTC CASSVASGDLYNEQFF
TRBJ2-2 TRBD2 - TRBV29-1 16 TGCAGCGGTACCAGCGGGGGGAGCCTATACACCGGGGAGCTGTTTTTT CSGTSGGSLYTGELFF
TRBJ2-5 TRBD1 - TRBV7-2 15 TGTGCCAGCAGCGCAAGGACAGGGGGTTTAGAGACCCAGTACTTC CASSARTGGLETQYF
TRBJ2-7 TRBD2 - TRBV10-2 14 TGCGCCAGCAGTGGAAGCGGGAGCTCCTACGAGCAGTACTTC CASSGSGSSYEQYF
TRBJ1-2 - - TRBV15 15 TGTGCCACCAGCAGAGATCGGGAACAAGTCTATGGCTACACCTTC CATSRDREQVYGYTF
TRBJ1-5 TRBD1 once TRBV19 14 TGTGCCAGTAGTATCCTCACAGGGGCTCAGCCCCAGCATTTT CASSILTGAQPQHF
TRBJ2-7 - - TRBV6-5 13 TGTGCCAGCAGTTACTCGAGGGGGAAAGAGCAGTACTTC CASSYSRGKEQYF
TRBJ2-1 TRBD1 - TRBV2 14 TGTGCCAGCAGTGATCAGGGGGCGGTTAATGAGCAGTTCTTC CASSDQGAVNEQFF
TRBJ2-4 TRBD2 - TRBV4-1 15 TGCGCCAGCAGCCAAATGCGGGGAGGGGTGAACATTCAGTACTTC CASSQMRGGVNIQYF
TRBJ2-7 TRBD1 - TRBV10-3 12 TGTGCCATCAGTCAGGGGGCTGGCGAGCAGTACTTC CAISQGAGEQYF
TRBJ2-1 TRBD2 - TRBV6-1 16 TGTGCCAGCAGTGAACGCGGGGGGCGCTCCTACAATGAGCAGTTCTTC CASSERGGRSYNEQFF
TRBJ1-1 TRBD1 - TRBV27 14 TGTGCCAGCAGCCGGGACAGGGGGAAGGATGAAGCTTTCTTT CASSRDRGKDEAFF
TRBJ1-2 - - TRBV7-9 15 TGTTCCAGCAGCGGCGGGACGGATTCTAACTATGGCTACACCTTC CSSSGGTDSNYGYTF
TRBJ2-5 - - TRBV2 14 TGTGCCAGCAGTCCCCGACAGATTCAAGAGACCCAGTACTTC CASSPRQIQETQYF
TRBJ2-7 - - TRBV6-1 15 TGTGCCAGCAGTGAAGGTGAGGTCAAATGTAACGAGCAGTACTTC CASSEGEVKCNEQYF
TRBJ1-3 - few TRBV6-4 15 TGTGCCAGCTGTCCGACAGTCTCCTCTGGAAACACCATATATTTT CASCPTVSSGNTIYF
TRBJ2-2 - - TRBV21-1 14 TGTGCCAGCAGCAAAGTTCGGAACACCGGGGAGCTGTTTTTT CASSKVRNTGELFF
TRBJ2-2 TRBD2 once TRBV6-1 15 TGTGCCAGCAGTGAACTCGGCGGGGGCACCGGGGAGCTGTTTTTT CASSELGGGTGELFF
TRBJ2-1 TRBD2 - TRBV7-2 13 TGTGCCAGCAGCTTAGAACTAGCGAGCGAGCAGTTCTTC CASSLELASEQFF
TRBJ1-5 - - TRBV5-8 14 TGTGCCAGCAGCTTGCCCCCCAGTTATCAGCCCCAGCATTTT CASSLPPSYQPQHF
TRBJ2-7 TRBD2 - TRBV5-4 14 TGTGCCAGCAGCGTAAGCGGGAATCGATACGAGCAGTACTTC CASSVSGNRYEQYF
TRBJ2-6 - once TRBV27 15 TGTGCCAGCAGGATACAGGGCAGAGGGGCCAACGTCCTGACTTTC CASRIQGRGANVLTF
TRBJ1-5 TRBD1 - TRBV18 13 TGTGCCAGCTCACCGGACAGGGGTCAGCCCCAGCATTTT CASSPDRGQPQHF
TRBJ1-4 - - TRBV18 10 TGTGCCAGCCAGAATGAAAAACTGTTTTTT CASQNEKLFF